This TCR beta chain emerged from a study of blood T cells in healthy people across ages. Study-level background: Per two T cells, template switching captured roughly one barcoded beta molecule.

With 6 bases removed from V and 0 bases from J, the gap between germline ends came to 14 bases. CDR3 length equals 15 residues. Looked up from germline, CDR1 is MNHNY and CDR2 is SVGAGI (reference sequence). On this clonotype itself: Its antigen is not known.

Study observations and caveats: Lack of knowledge of donor CMV status possibly confounded expanded clonotype changes.

The individuals who served as donors were healthy Caucasians living in Russia, aged roughly 6 to 90. PCR was performed a second time for about 7 to 12 cycles using a sample-barcoded 5' primer and a J-beta primer mix. At least 2.5 million CDR3-containing paired-end reads were obtained per sample. TCRdb re-called the 5' RACE reads with MiXCR, one entry per CDR3 protein. The sample lists 1.5 million to 2 million distinct CDR3 sequences, roughly 30% seen once, with roughly 8% in the top ten. Sequencing used blood. The chain employs TRBV6-6 and TRBJ1-1; unclear D gene. This receptor was taken from a woman in her thirties in good health. As DNA, the CDR3 is TGTGCCAGCAGCCCCGGGCGGCGGGTGAACACTGAAGCTTTCTTT. Translation gives CASSPGRRVNTEAFF.